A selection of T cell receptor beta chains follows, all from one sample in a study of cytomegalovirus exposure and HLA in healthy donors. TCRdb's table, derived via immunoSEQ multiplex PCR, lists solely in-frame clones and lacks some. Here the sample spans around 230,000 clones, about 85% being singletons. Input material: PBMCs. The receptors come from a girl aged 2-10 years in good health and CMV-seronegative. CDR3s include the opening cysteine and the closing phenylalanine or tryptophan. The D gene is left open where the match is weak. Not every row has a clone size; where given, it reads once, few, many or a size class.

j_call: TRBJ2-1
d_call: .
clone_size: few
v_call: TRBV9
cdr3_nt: TGTGCCAGCAGCGTCGGGACTCGGGTTAATGAGCAGTTCTTC
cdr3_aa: CASSVGTRVNEQFF

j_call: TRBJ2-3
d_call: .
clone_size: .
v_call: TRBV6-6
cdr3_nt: TGTGCCAGCAGTTACTCGTTGTCCCCCAATACGCAGTATTTT
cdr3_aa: CASSYSLSPNTQYF

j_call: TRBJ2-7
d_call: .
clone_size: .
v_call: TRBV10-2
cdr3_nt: TGCGCCAGCAGCCTAGACTACGAGCAGTACTTC
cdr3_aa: CASSLDYEQYF

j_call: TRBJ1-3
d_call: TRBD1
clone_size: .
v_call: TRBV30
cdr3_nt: TGTGCCTGGAGGGGCAGGGGGCTTGGAAACACCATATATTTT
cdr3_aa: CAWRGRGLGNTIYF

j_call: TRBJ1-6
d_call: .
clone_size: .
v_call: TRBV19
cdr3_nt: TGTGCCAGTAGTTTCAAGAGCTCCTATAATTCACCCCTCCACTTT
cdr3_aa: CASSFKSSYNSPLHF

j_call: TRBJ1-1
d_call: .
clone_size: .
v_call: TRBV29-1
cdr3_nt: TGCAGCGCTCTGACAGGGAACACTGAAGCTTTCTTT
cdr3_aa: CSALTGNTEAFF

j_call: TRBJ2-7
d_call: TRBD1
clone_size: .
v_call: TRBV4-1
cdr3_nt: TGCGCCAGCAGCCAAGAGGACAGGGGCTACGAGCAGTACTTC
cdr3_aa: CASSQEDRGYEQYF

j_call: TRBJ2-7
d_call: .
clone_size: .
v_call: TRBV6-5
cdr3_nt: TGTGCCAGCAGTTACGAGGAAGTGGCAGGGACCTACGAGCAGTACTTC
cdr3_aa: CASSYEEVAGTYEQYF

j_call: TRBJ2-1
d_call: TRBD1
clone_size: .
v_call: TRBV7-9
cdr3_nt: TGTGCCAGCAGCTTTCCGAGACAGGGCCTCAATGAGCAGTTCTTC
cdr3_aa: CASSFPRQGLNEQFF

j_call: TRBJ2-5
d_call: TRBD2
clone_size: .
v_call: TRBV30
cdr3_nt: TGTGCCTGGAGCGGGACTAGACGCGAGACCCAGTACTTC
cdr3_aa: CAWSGTRRETQYF

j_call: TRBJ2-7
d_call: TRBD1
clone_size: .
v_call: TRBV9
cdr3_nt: TGTGCCAGCAGCGTAGAGGGGGCCGGGACAGCGTCCTACGAGCAGTACTTC
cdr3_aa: CASSVEGAGTASYEQYF

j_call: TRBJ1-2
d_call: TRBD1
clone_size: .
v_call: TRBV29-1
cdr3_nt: TGCAGCGTTGAGCAAGGGACAGCCTATGGCTACACCTTC
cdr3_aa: CSVEQGTAYGYTF

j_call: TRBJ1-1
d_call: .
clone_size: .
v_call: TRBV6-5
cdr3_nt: TGTGCCAGCATCCAACGGGGTGCAGGTCTTGAAGCTTTCTTT
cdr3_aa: CASIQRGAGLEAFF